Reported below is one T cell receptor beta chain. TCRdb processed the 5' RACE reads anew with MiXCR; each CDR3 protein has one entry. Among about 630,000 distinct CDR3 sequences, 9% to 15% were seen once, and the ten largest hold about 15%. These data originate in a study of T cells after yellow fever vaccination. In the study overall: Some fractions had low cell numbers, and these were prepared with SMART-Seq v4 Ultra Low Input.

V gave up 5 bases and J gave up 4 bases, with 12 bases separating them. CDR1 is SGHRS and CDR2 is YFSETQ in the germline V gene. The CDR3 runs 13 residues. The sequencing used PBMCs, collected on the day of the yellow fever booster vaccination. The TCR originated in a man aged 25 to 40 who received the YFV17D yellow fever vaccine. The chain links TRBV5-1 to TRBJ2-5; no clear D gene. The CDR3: CASRSSSPETQYF. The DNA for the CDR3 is TGCGCCAGCAGGTCAAGCTCCCCAGAGACCCAGTACTTC.